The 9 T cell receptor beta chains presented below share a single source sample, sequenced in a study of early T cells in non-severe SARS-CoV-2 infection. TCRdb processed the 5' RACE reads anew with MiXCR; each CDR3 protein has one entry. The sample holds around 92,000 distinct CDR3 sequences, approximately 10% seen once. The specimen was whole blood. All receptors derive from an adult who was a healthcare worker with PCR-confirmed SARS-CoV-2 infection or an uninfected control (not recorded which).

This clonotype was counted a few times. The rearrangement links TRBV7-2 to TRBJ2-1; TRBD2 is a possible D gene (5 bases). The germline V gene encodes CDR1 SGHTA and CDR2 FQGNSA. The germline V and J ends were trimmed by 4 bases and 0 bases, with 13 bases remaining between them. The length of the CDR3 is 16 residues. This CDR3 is CASSSGLVSSYNEQFF. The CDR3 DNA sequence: TGTGCCAGCAGCTCCGGACTGGTCAGCTCCTACAATGAGCAGTTCTTC.

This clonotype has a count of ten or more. DNA for the CDR3: TGTGCCAGCTCACCGGCAGGCCCGAACACTGAAGCTTTCTTT. Residues: CASSPAGPNTEAFF. The V and J genes are TRBV18 and TRBJ1-1, with D hard to call. CDR1 and CDR2 (germline): KGHSH, LQKENI. Trimming left V 3 bases short and J 1 base short, with 9 bases between. This CDR3 is built from 14 residues. Looking up the rest from reference TRBV18 and TRBJ1-1 gives the full variable domain: NAGVMQNPRHLVRRRGQEARLRCSPMKGHSHVYWYRQLPEEGLKFMVYLQKENIIDESGMPKERFSAEFPKEGPSILRIQQVVRGDSAAYFCASSPAGPNTEAFFGQGTRLTVV.

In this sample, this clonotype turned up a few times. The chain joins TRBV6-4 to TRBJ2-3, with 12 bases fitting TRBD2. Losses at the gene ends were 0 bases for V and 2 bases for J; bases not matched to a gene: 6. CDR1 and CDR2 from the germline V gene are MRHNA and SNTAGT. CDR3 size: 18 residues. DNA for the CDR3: TGTGCCAGCAGTGACTCGGCTCTAGCGGGGGGGCCCACAGATACGCAGTATTTT. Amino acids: CASSDSALAGGPTDTQYF.

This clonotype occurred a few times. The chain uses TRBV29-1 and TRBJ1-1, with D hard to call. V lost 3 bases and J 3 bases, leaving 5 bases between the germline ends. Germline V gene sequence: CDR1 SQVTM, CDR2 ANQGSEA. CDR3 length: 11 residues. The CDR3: CSVDEDTEAFF. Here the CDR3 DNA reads TGCAGCGTTGACGAAGACACTGAAGCTTTCTTT.

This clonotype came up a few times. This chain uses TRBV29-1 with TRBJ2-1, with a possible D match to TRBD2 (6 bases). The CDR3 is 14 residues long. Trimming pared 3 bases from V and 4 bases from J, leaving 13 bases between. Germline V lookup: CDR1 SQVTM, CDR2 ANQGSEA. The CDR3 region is CSVDPGSGYNEQFF. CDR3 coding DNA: TGCAGCGTTGACCCCGGGAGTGGGTACAATGAGCAGTTCTTC.

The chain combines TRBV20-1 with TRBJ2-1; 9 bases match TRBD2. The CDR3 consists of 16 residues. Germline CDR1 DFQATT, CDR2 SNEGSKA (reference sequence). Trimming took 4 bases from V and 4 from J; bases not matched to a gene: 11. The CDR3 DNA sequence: TGCAGTGCTAACCGACTTAGCGGGAGACAGTACAATGAGCAGTTCTTC. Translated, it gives CSANRLSGRQYNEQFF.

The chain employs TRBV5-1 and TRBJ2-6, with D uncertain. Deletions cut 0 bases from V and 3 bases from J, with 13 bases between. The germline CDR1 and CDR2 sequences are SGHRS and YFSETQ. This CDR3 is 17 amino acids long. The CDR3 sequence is CASSLGAVSFGANVLTF. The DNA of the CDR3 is TGCGCCAGCAGCTTGGGTGCAGTAAGTTTTGGGGCCAACGTCCTGACTTTC.

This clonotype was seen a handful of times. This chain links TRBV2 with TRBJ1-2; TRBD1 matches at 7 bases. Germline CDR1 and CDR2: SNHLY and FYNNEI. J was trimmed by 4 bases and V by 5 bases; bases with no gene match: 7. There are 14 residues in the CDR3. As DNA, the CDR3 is TGTGCCAGCAGTAGTTCCGGGACAGTCTATGGCTACACCTTC. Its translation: CASSSSGTVYGYTF.

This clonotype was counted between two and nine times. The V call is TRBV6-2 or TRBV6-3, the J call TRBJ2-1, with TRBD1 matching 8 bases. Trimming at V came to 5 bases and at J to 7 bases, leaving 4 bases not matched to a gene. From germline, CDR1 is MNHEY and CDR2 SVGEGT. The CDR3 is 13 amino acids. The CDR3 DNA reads TGTGCCAGCAGTAAGACAGGGGTGAATGAGCAGTTCTTC. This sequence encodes CASSKTGVNEQFF.